Included here is one TCR beta chain sequence, with context. The antigen remains unidentified. This specimen belongs to a study of circulating tumor DNA in untreated peripheral T-cell lymphoma. Notes on the study in general: Baseline tissues yielded 86% and baseline serum roughly 70% tumor-specific clonotype detection.

The length of the CDR3 is 13 residues. Germline CDR1 SNHLY, CDR2 FYNNEI. V trimming: 4 bases; J trimming: 4 bases; junction bases outside the gene matches: 0. Produced via immunoSEQ multiplex PCR; TCRdb's table is partial and in-frame only. The table has about 2,400 clones, 82% seen once. The tumor tissue sample was taken at baseline before any treatment. Sequences were obtained from tumor tissue. The gene calls are TRBV2 and TRBJ1-5; 8 positions agree with TRBD1. This sequence was found in a human donor with peripheral T-cell lymphoma. The CDR3 sequence is CASSGTGNQPQHF. The DNA of the CDR3 is TGTGCCAGCAGTGGGACAGGGAATCAGCCCCAGCATTTT.